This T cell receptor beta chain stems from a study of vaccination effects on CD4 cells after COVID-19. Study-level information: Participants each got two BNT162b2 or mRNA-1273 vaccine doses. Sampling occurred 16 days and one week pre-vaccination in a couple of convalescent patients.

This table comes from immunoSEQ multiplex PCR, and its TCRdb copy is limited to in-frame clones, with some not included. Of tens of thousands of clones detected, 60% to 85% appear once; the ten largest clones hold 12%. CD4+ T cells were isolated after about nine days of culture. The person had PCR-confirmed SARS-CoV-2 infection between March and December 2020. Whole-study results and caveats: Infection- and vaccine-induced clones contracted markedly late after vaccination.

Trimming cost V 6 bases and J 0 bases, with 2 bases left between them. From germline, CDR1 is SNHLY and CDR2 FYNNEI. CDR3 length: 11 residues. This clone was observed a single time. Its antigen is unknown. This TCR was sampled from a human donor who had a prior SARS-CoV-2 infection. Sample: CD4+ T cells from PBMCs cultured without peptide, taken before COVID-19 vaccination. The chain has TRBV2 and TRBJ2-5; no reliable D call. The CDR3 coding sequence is TGTGCCAGCAGATACCAAGAGACCCAGTACTTC. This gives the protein CASRYQETQYF.